These 18 T cell receptor beta chains were sequenced from one sample in a study of blood T cell repertoires in COVID-19. The data were produced by immunoSEQ multiplex PCR, yet TCRdb's version contains in-frame clones alone and is incomplete. The table has about 130,000 clones, over 60% seen once; the top ten hold 1.5% to 2%. The sample comprised peripheral blood. The receptors derive from a woman aged 70-85 years with acute or convalescent COVID-19.

CDR3 loop: CSVLQGAGYEQYF. Written as DNA, the CDR3 is TGCAGCGTCTTACAGGGGGCTGGGTACGAGCAGTACTTC. The chain couples TRBV29-1 to TRBJ2-7; 9 bases are shared with TRBD1. Germline V gives CDR1 SQVTM, CDR2 ANQGSEA. The junction had 7 bases not matched to a gene; V was cut back by 6 bases and J by 4 bases. The CDR3 extends over 13 amino acids.

The chain uses TRBV5-4 and TRBJ2-2, with 8 positions matching TRBD1. CDR1 and CDR2 (germline): SGHNT, YYREEE (reference sequence). There are 15 residues in the CDR3. Trimming removed 1 base from V and 5 bases from J; junction bases left unmatched: 4. This chain's CDR3 is CASSLQTGETGELFF. The CDR3, as DNA: TGTGCCAGCAGCTTGCAGACAGGGGAAACCGGGGAGCTGTTTTTT.

V gene TRBV3-1 (or the pseudogene TRBV3-2) combines with J gene TRBJ2-3, with 7 positions matching TRBD2. CDR1 and CDR2 from the germline V gene are LGHDT and YNNKEL (reference sequence). The length of the CDR3 is 14 residues. The ends lost 6 bases at V and 4 bases at J; junction bases unmatched: 7. The CDR3 is CASRPGGGSDTQYF. The CDR3 nucleotides read TGTGCCAGCAGGCCGGGGGGAGGGTCAGATACGCAGTATTTT.

This chain links TRBV20-1 with TRBJ1-3; D unclear. Trimming took off 3 bases at V and 8 bases at J, with 26 bases between the two ends. Germline V lookup: CDR1 DFQATT, CDR2 SNEGSKA (reference sequence). This CDR3 region has 17 residues. CDR3 in DNA: TGCAGTGCTAGTTTTAGCGGCCAGCGGGGAAGGGTGGACACCATATATTTT. Translation gives CSASFSGQRGRVDTIYF.

The rearrangement links TRBV6-6 to TRBJ2-3; 8 bases line up with TRBD2. Germline V gene sequence: CDR1 MNHNY, CDR2 SVGAGI (reference sequence). V shed 0 bases, J shed 4 bases, and the junction held 6 bases outside the gene matches. This CDR3 has 16 residues. In nucleotides, the CDR3 is TGTGCCAGCAGTTACTCATCCGGGACTAGATCAGATACGCAGTATTTT. Protein product: CASSYSSGTRSDTQYF.

This chain joins TRBV27 and TRBJ2-5; 8 bases match TRBD2. The length of the CDR3 is 16 residues. V was pared by 8 bases and J by 1 base, with 12 bases of the junction left unmatched. Germline V gives CDR1 MNHEY, CDR2 SMNVEV (reference sequence). As DNA, the CDR3 is TGTGCCAGCCGGGGGGGAGGAGAGGGGCCCCAAGAGACCCAGTACTTC. As protein: CASRGGGEGPQETQYF.

This clone was observed once. This chain connects TRBV5-8 to TRBJ1-2; 10 nucleotides agree with TRBD1. This CDR3 is built from 13 residues. Trimming at V came to 2 bases and at J to 10 bases, leaving 5 bases not matched to a gene. CDR1 is SGHTS and CDR2 is YDEGEE in the germline V gene. The CDR3 protein is CASSFGQGEDYTF. The CDR3 DNA reads as TGTGCCAGCAGCTTCGGACAGGGGGAGGACTACACCTTC.

This clone was counted between two and nine times. V gene TRBV2 combines with J gene TRBJ2-7; 12 positions match TRBD2. J was trimmed by 7 bases and V by 6 bases; bases with no gene match: 7. The CDR3 spans 14 residues. Per germline, CDR1 SNHLY and CDR2 FYNNEI. CDR3 loop: CASSFTSGRWEQYF. The CDR3 bases are TGTGCCAGCAGCTTTACTAGCGGGAGGTGGGAGCAGTACTTC.

This clone was detected many times. This sequence joins TRBV3-1 (or the pseudogene TRBV3-2) and TRBJ2-2; 8 bases match TRBD2. Germline V gene lookup returns CDR1 LGHDT and CDR2 YNNKEL (reference sequence). This CDR3 is built from 16 residues. Trimming at V came to 2 bases and at J to 0 bases, leaving 2 bases not matched to a gene. CDR3 DNA sequence: TGTGCCAGCAGCCAATCCGGGGGGGCGAACACCGGGGAGCTGTTTTTT. As protein: CASSQSGGANTGELFF.

This chain joins TRBV4-3 and TRBJ2-1, with 7 bases that match TRBD2. With V trimmed by 4 bases and J by 4 bases, 16 bases remained unmatched. Germline values: CDR1 LGHNA, CDR2 YSLEER. The CDR3 has 18 residues. CDR3 nucleotide sequence: TGCGCCAGCAGCCCAAAGATCCATTCTAGCGGAGCTTACAATGAGCAGTTCTTC. It specifies CASSPKIHSSGAYNEQFF.

A single count supports this clone. V is TRBV6-2 or TRBV6-3 and J is TRBJ1-6, with 9 bases identical to TRBD1. The CDR3 runs to 14 residues. CDR1 is MNHEY, CDR2 SVGEGT, per germline. Unmatched junction bases numbered 8, after V lost 5 bases and J lost 12 bases. CDR3 sequence: CASSGGQGGIPLHF. CDR3 bases: TGTGCCAGCAGTGGGGGACAGGGCGGAATACCCCTCCACTTT.

The gene calls are TRBV6-5 and TRBJ2-1; TRBD1 agrees at 10 bases. CDR1 and CDR2 from the germline V gene are MNHEY and SVGAGI. V dropped 6 bases and J dropped 9; count of bases not matched to a gene: 5. The length of the CDR3 is 13 residues. The CDR3 region has the DNA TGTGCCAGCAGACGACAGGGGGCGGGTGAGCAGTTCTTC. It encodes CASRRQGAGEQFF.

This clone was detected once. The chain combines TRBV4-1 with TRBJ1-3; D unclear. CDR3 length: 15 residues. Germline-derived CDR1 and CDR2 are MGHRA and YSYEKL. Trimming pared 1 base from V and 0 bases from J, leaving 7 bases between. For the CDR3, the DNA is TGCGCCAGCAGCCAAGGGGCACTCTCTGGAAACACCATATATTTT. Amino acid sequence: CASSQGALSGNTIYF.

The genes are TRBV5-1 and TRBJ2-2, with 7 bases identical to TRBD1. The CDR3 runs 13 residues. V was clipped by 6 bases and J by 4 bases; unmatched bases: 3. Germline lookup yields CDR1 SGHRS and CDR2 YFSETQ. The CDR3 sequence is CASMTGPTGELFF. The CDR3 DNA reads as TGCGCCAGCATGACAGGGCCCACCGGGGAGCTGTTTTTT.

This clone was seen only a few times. V gene TRBV5-4 combines with J gene TRBJ2-1; TRBD1 aligns across 8 bases. Germline assignment: CDR1 SGHNT and CDR2 YYREEE (reference sequence). This CDR3 is built from 16 residues. V shed 4 bases and J 1 base; nucleotides not matched to a gene: 7. CDR3 sequence: CASSTGGDRSYNEQFF. The DNA of the CDR3 is TGTGCCAGCAGCACAGGGGGAGACCGGTCCTACAATGAGCAGTTCTTC.

The chain joins TRBV15 to TRBJ1-4; unclear D gene. CDR3 size: 16 residues. Germline CDR1 is LNHNV and CDR2 is YYDKDF (reference sequence). Trimming cost V 5 bases and J 5 bases, with 18 bases left between them. The CDR3 is CATSPARPGSNEKLFF. CDR3 nucleotides: TGTGCCACCAGCCCCGCCCGGCCAGGATCGAATGAAAAACTGTTTTTT.

The rearrangement links TRBV19 to TRBJ1-2; 8 bases agree with TRBD1. V shed 7 bases and J 7 bases; nucleotides not matched to a gene: 5. This CDR3 comprises 12 residues. Per the germline V gene, CDR1 is LNHDA and CDR2 is SQIVND (reference sequence). The CDR3 is CASTPGGVGYTF. Written as DNA, the CDR3 is TGTGCCAGTACCCCAGGGGGCGTTGGCTACACCTTC.

The J gene is TRBJ1-1, the V gene TRBV6-5; TRBD1 aligns across 7 bases. Germline V CDR1 and CDR2: MNHEY, SVGAGI. Trimming removed 6 bases from V and 7 bases from J; junction bases left unmatched: 8. The CDR3 is 13 residues long. The CDR3 DNA sequence: TGTGCCAGCAGCGGGCTAGGGGGCGTTGAAGCTTTCTTT. This translates into CASSGLGGVEAFF.